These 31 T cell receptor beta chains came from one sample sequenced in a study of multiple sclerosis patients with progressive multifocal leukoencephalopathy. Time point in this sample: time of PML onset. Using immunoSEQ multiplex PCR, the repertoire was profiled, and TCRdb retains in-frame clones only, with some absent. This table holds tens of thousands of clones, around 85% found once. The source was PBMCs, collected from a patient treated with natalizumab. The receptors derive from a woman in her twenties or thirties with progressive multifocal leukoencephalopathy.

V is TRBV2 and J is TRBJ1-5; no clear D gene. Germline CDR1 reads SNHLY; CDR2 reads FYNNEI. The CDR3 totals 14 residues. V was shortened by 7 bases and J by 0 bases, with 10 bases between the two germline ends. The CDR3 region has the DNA TGTGCCAGCACCAGCACGAATAGCAATCAGCCCCAGCATTTT. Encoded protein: CASTSTNSNQPQHF. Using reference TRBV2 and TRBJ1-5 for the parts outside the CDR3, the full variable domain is EPEVTQTPSHQVTQMGQEVILRCVPISNHLYFYWYRQILGQKVEFLVSFYNNEISEKSEIFDDQFSVERPDGSNFTLKIRSTKLEDSAMYFCASTSTNSNQPQHFGDGTRLSIL.

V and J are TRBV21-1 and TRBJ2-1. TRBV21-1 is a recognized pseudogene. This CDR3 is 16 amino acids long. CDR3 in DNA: TGTGCCAGCAGCAAAGGGGCTTGGAGCTCCTACAATGAGCAGTTCTTC. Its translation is CASSKGAWSSYNEQFF.

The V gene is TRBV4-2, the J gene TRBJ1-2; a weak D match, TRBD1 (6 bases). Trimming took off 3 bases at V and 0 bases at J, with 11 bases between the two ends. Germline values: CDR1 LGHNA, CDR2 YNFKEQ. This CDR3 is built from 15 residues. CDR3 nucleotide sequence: TGTGCCAGCAGCCAGCTACAGGGTGCTAACTATGGCTACACCTTC. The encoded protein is CASSQLQGANYGYTF.

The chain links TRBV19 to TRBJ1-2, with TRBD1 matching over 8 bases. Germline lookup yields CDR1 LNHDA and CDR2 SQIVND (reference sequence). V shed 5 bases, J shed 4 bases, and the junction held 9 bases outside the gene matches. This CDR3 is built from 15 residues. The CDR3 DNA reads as TGTGCCAGTAGTCCCCGATCGGACAGGGTCTATGGCTACACCTTC. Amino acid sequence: CASSPRSDRVYGYTF.

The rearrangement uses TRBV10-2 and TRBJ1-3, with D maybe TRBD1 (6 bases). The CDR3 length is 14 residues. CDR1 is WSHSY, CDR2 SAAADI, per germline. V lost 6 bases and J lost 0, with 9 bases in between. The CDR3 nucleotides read TGCGCCAGCAGATCGGACAGCTCTGGAAACACCATATATTTT. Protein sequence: CASRSDSSGNTIYF.

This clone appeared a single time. The CDR3 loop is CASSHRTGKDTGELFF. CDR3 coding DNA: TGTGCCAGCAGCCATAGGACAGGGAAGGACACCGGGGAGCTGTTTTTT. This chain links TRBV4-2 with TRBJ2-2; 8 nucleotides agree with TRBD1. The CDR3 has 16 residues. The germline gives CDR1 LGHNA, CDR2 YNFKEQ. J gave up 3 bases and V 3 bases, and 6 bases lay outside the gene matches.

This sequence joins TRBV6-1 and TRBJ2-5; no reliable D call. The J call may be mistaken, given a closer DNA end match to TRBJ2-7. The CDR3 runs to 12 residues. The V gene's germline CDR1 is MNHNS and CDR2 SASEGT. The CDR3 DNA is TGTGCCAGCAGTCTTTCCTACTACGAGCAGTACTTC. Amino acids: CASSLSYYEQYF.

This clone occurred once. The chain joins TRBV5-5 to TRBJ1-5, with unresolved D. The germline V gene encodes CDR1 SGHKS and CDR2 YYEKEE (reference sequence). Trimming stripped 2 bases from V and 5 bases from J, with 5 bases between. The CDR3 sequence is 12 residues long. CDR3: CASSLRDQPQHF. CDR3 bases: TGTGCCAGCAGCTTACGTGATCAGCCCCAGCATTTT.

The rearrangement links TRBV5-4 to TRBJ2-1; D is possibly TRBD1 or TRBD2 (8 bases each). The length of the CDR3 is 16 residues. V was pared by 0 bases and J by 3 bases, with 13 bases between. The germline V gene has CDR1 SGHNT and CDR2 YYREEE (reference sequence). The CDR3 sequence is CASSLGGGTGYNEQFF. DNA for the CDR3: TGTGCCAGCAGCTTGGGCGGGGGGACAGGCTACAATGAGCAGTTCTTC.

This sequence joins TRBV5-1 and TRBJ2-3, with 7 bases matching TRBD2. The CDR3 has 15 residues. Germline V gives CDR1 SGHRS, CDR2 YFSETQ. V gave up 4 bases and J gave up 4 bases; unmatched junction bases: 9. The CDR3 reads CASSILTSSSDTQYF. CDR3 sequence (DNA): TGCGCCAGCAGCATACTGACTAGCAGTTCAGATACGCAGTATTTT.

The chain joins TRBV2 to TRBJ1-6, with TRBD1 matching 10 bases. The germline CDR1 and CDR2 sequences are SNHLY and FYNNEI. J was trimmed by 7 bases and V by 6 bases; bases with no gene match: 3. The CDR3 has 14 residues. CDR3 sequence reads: CASRRGQGNSPLHF. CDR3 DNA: TGTGCCAGCAGGAGGGGACAGGGGAATTCACCCCTCCACTTT.

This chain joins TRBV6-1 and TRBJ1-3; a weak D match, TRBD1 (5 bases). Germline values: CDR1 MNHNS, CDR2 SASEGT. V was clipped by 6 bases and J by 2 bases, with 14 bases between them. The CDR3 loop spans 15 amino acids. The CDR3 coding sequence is TGTGCCAGCAGATCGGGGAGCAGGGCTGGAAACACCATATATTTT. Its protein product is CASRSGSRAGNTIYF.

CDR3 residues: CASSLVTSGTYEQYF. CDR3 sequence (DNA): TGTGCCAGCAGCTTAGTGACTAGCGGTACCTACGAGCAGTACTTC. The chain recombines TRBV7-9 with TRBJ2-7; 9 positions match TRBD2. With V trimmed by 1 base and J by 2 bases, 3 bases remained unmatched. The length of the CDR3 is 15 residues. Germline V gives CDR1 SEHNR, CDR2 FQNEAQ (reference sequence).

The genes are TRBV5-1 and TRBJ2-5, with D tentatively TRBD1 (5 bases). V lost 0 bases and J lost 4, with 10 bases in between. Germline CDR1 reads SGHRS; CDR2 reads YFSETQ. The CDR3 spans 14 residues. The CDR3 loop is CASSLGGDLETQYF. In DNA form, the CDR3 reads TGCGCCAGCAGCTTGGGGGGCGACCTAGAGACCCAGTACTTC.

Here the CDR3 reads CASSPFLVGDSYEQYF. CDR3 coding DNA: TGTGCCAGCTCACCTTTTTTAGTGGGGGACTCCTACGAGCAGTACTTC. J is TRBJ2-7 and V is TRBV18; the D call may be TRBD1 or TRBD2 (5 bases each). Germline CDR1 and CDR2: KGHSH and LQKENI. The CDR3 length is 16 residues. The V gene lost 3 bases and the J gene lost 0 bases, with 15 bases spanning the gap.

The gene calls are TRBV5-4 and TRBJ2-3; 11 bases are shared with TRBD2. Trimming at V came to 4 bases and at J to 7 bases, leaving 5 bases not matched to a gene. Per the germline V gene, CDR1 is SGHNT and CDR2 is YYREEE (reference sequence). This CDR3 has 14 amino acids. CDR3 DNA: TGTGCCAGCAGCCGTAGCGGGGGGGAAAATACGCAGTATTTT. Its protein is CASSRSGGENTQYF.

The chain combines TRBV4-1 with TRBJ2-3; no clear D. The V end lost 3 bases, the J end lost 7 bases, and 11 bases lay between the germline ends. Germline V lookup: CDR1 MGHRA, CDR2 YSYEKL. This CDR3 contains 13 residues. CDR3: CASSQVDQNTQYF. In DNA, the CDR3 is TGCGCCAGCAGCCAGGTCGATCAGAATACGCAGTATTTT.

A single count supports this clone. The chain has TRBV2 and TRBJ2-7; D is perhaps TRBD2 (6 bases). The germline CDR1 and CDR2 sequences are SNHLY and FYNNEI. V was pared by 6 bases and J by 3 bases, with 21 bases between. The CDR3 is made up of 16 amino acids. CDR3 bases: TGTGCCAGCAGGGCTACCGGGACTCGATATCTCTACGAGCAGTACTTC. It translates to CASRATGTRYLYEQYF.

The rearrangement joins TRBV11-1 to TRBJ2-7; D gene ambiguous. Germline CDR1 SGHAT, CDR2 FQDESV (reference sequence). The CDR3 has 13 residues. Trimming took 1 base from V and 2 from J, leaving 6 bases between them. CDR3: CASSLGATYEQYF. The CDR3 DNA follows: TGTGCCAGCAGCTTAGGGGCGACCTACGAGCAGTACTTC.

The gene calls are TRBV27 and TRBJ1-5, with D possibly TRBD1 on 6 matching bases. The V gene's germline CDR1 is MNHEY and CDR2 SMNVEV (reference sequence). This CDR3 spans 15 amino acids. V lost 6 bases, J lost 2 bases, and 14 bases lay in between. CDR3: CASRLGGAGNQPQHF. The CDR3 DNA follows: TGTGCCAGCAGGCTAGGGGGGGCGGGCAATCAGCCCCAGCATTTT.

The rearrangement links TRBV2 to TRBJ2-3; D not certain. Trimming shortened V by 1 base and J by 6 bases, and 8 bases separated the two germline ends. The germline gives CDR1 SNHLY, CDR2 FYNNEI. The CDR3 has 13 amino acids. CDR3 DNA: TGTGCCAGCAGTGAAGGGCTAAGGGATACGCAGTATTTT. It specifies CASSEGLRDTQYF.

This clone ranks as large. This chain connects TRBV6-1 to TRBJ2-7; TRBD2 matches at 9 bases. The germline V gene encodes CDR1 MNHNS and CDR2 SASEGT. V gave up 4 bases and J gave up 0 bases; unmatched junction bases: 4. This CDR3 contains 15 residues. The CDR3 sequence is CASSVETSGSYEQYF. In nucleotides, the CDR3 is TGTGCCAGCAGTGTTGAGACTAGCGGCTCCTACGAGCAGTACTTC.

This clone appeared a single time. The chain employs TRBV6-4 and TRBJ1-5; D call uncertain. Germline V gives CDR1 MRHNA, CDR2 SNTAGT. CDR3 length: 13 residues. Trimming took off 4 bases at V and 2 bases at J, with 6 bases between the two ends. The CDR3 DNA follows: TGTGCCAGCAGTGGTGGGGGCAATCAGCCCCAGCATTTT. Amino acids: CASSGGGNQPQHF.

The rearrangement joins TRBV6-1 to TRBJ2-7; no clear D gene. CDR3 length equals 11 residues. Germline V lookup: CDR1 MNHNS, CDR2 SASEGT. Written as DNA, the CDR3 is TGTGCTACGTCTTTGGCCTACGAGCAGTACTTC. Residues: CATSLAYEQYF.

CDR3 sequence reads: CASSFTGGGDQPQHF. The DNA for the CDR3 is TGCGCCAGCAGCTTCACAGGGGGTGGGGATCAGCCCCAGCATTTT. V is TRBV5-1 and J is TRBJ1-5; 8 bases are a match to TRBD1. This CDR3 is 15 amino acids long. V trimming: 2 bases; J trimming: 5 bases; junction bases outside the gene matches: 6. Germline V CDR1 and CDR2: SGHRS, YFSETQ.

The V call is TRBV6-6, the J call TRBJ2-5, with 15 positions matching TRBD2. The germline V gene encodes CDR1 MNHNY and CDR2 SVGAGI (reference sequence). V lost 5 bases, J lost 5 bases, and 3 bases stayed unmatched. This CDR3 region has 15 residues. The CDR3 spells CASSGGLAGGETQYF. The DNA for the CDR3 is TGTGCCAGCAGTGGAGGACTAGCGGGGGGGGAGACCCAGTACTTC.

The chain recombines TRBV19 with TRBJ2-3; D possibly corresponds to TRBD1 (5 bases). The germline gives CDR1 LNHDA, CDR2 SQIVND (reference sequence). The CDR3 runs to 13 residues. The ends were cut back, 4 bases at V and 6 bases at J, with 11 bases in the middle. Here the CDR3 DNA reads TGTGCCAGTAGTAACTCGGACAAGGATACGCAGTATTTT. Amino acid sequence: CASSNSDKDTQYF.

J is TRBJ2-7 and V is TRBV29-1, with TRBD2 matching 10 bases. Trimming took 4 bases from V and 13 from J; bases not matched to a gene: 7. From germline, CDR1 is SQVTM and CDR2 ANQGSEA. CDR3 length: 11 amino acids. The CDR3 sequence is CSVVDLAGVYF. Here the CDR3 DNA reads TGCAGCGTTGTCGACCTAGCGGGAGTATACTTC.

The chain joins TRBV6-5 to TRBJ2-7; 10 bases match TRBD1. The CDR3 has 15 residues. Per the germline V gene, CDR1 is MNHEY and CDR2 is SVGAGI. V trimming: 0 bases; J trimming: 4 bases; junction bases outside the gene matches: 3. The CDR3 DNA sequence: TGTGCCAGCAGTTACTCGGGGACAGGGGAATACGAGCAGTACTTC. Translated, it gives CASSYSGTGEYEQYF.

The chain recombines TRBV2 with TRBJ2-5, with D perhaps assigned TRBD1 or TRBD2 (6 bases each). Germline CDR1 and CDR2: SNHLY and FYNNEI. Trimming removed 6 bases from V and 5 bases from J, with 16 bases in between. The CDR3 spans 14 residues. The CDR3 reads CASSGQTGGETQYF. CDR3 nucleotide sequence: TGTGCCAGCAGCGGCCAGACAGGAGGGGAGACCCAGTACTTC.

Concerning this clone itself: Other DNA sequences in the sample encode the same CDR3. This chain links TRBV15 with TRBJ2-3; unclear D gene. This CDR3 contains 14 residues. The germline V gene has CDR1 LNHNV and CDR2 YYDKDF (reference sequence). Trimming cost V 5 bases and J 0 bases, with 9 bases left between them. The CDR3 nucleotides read TGTGCCACCAGCCTTAGGGCTAGCACAGATACGCAGTATTTT. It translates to CATSLRASTDTQYF.